What follows describes a single TCR beta chain. The antigen remains undetermined. This sample is drawn from a study of cytomegalovirus exposure and HLA in healthy donors. The primer mix had 60 Vbeta and 13 Jbeta primers. Profiling relied on immunoSEQ multiplex PCR, and the TCRdb table lists in-frame clones only, not all of them. The sample contains fewer than 150,000 clones, roughly 78% of which appear only once. Study observations and caveats: A missense DCLRE1C variant was associated with V- and J-gene trimming of TCR beta chains in a later analysis, and an independent cohort replicated the association.

Germline V CDR1 and CDR2: MNHNS, SASEGT. CDR3 size: 13 residues. Sample: PBMCs. The clonotype comes from a man aged 30 to 45 in good health and CMV-seronegative. The J gene is TRBJ1-1, the V gene TRBV6-1, with 7 bases aligning to TRBD1. The CDR3 is CGDSPARNTEAFF. The CDR3 region has the DNA TGTGGGGACAGCCCCGCTCGCAACACTGAAGCTTTCTTT.